Here is one T cell receptor beta chain with its context. Antigen unknown. Libraries were prepared by immunoSEQ multiplex PCR; TCRdb keeps only in-frame clonotypes and omits some of them. The sample has some 1.4 million clones, roughly 96% seen once. The data originate from a study of shared clonotypes between healthy human individuals. General study results and limits: Some naive CD4 clonotypes, 4% to 6%, turned up in common across several donors. The sampled material consisted only of blood, and tissue repertoires are likely to differ.

The sequence derives from a man aged 25-45 years in good health. Material for sequencing was naive CD4+ T cells sorted from blood. This sample's subset: CD45RA+ positively selected.

The DNA of the CDR3 is TGTGCCAGCAGTTTCGAAGATACGCAGTATTTT. Amino acid sequence: CASSFEDTQYF. This sequence joins TRBV2 and TRBJ2-3; D is unresolved. Germline loops: CDR1 SNHLY, CDR2 FYNNEI. Trimming removed 5 bases from V and 5 bases from J, with 5 bases in between. This CDR3 comprises 11 residues. The whole variable domain, filled in from reference TRBV2 and TRBJ2-3, reads EPEVTQTPSHQVTQMGQEVILRCVPISNHLYFYWYRQILGQKVEFLVSFYNNEISEKSEIFDDQFSVERPDGSNFTLKIRSTKLEDSAMYFCASSFEDTQYFGPGTRLTVL.